The 4 T cell receptor beta chains below come from one sample, sequenced in a study of blood T cell repertoires in COVID-19. Repertoires were generated with immunoSEQ multiplex PCR, while TCRdb's copy carries only in-frame clones and drops some. In the table there are some 99,000 clones, around 83% of which are singletons. Sample: peripheral blood. All receptors derive from a woman of 80 years or more with active or convalescent COVID-19.

V and J are TRBV6-6 and TRBJ2-7, with 9 bases matching TRBD2. V was pared by 6 bases and J by 4 bases, with 4 bases of the junction left unmatched. Germline CDR1 is MNHNY and CDR2 is SVGAGI (reference sequence). The CDR3 contains 13 residues. The CDR3 nucleotides are TGTGCCAGCAGGGGTAGCGGGAGTTACGAGCAGTACTTC. It encodes CASRGSGSYEQYF.

The chain couples TRBV5-5 to TRBJ1-1; D might be TRBD1 (5 bases). Germline assignment: CDR1 SGHKS and CDR2 YYEKEE (reference sequence). Trimming stripped 5 bases from V and 1 base from J, with 9 bases between. The CDR3 sequence is 13 residues long. The CDR3 here is CASRQTGNTEAFF. Here the CDR3 DNA reads TGTGCCAGCAGACAAACAGGGAACACTGAAGCTTTCTTT.

The V gene is TRBV30, the J gene TRBJ2-3; 12 bases are a match to TRBD2. The CDR3 is 16 amino acids. Germline CDR1 and CDR2: GTSNPN and SVGIG (reference sequence). V trimming: 2 bases; J trimming: 3 bases; junction bases outside the gene matches: 6. The CDR3 DNA reads as TGTGCCTGGAGTATTGGGACTAGCGGGTCGACAGATACGCAGTATTTT. Protein sequence: CAWSIGTSGSTDTQYF. Supplemented by reference TRBV30 and TRBJ2-3, the full variable domain reads SQTIHQWPATLVQPVGSPLSLECTVEGTSNPNLYWYRQAAGRGLQLLFYSVGIGQISSEVPQNLSASRPQDRQFILSSKKLLLSDSGFYLCAWSIGTSGSTDTQYFGPGTRLTVL.

This clone was counted a few times. The CDR3 is CASSWGGQGISNQPQHF. CDR3 coding DNA: TGTGCCAGCAGCTGGGGGGGACAGGGGATTAGCAATCAGCCCCAGCATTTT. The genes are TRBV7-2 and TRBJ1-5; 10 bases match TRBD1. The germline V gene encodes CDR1 SGHTA and CDR2 FQGNSA. This CDR3 contains 17 residues. Trimming cost V 4 bases and J 0 bases; bases outside gene matches: 6.